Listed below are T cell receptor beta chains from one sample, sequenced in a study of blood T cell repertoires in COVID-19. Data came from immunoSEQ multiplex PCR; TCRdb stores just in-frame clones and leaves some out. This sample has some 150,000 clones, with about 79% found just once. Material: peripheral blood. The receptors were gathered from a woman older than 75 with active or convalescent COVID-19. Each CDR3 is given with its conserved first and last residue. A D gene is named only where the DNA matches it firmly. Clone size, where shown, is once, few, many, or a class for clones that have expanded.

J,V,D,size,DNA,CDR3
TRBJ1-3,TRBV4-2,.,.,TGTGCCAGCAGCCAAGATCTTGGAGGGAGATCCTCTGGAAACACCATATATTTT,CASSQDLGGRSSGNTIYF
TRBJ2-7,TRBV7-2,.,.,TGTGCCAGCAGCTTCGACAGGACCTTCTACGAGCAGTACTTC,CASSFDRTFYEQYF
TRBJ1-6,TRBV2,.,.,TGTGCCAGCAGTGAAGGCAGGGTTCTTAATTCACCCCTCCACTTT,CASSEGRVLNSPLHF
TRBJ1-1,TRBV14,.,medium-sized,TGTGCCAGCAGCCGACAAATGAACACTGAAGCTTTCTTT,CASSRQMNTEAFF
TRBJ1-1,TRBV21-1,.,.,TGTGCCAGCAGCAAAAGGGGCGGGACAGAGTGGATCCCACTGATCAACCACGAAGCTTTCTTT,CASSKRGGTEWIPLINHEAFF
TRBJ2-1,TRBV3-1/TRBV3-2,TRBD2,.,TGTGCCAGCAGCACACCCTCTGGCGGGGGGGCCGTTGAGCAGTTCTTC,CASSTPSGGGAVEQFF
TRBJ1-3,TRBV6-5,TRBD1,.,TGTGCCAGCAGTTTCTCCGGGACAGGTGGAAACACCATATATTTT,CASSFSGTGGNTIYF
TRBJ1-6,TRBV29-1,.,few,TGCAGCGTCGACACAAACCCGGGACAAGATTCCGATTCACCCCTCCACTTT,CSVDTNPGQDSDSPLHF
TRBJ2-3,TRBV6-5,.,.,TGTGCCAGCAGGGGGACACCCGGAGGAGATACGCAGTATTTT,CASRGTPGGDTQYF
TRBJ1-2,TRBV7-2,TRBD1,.,TGTGCCAGCAGCTTCGGGACAGGGAACTATGGCTACACCTTC,CASSFGTGNYGYTF
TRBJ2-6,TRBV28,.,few,TGTGCCAGCAGTGTAATCGGGCGACTATCTGGGGCCAACGTCCTGACTTTC,CASSVIGRLSGANVLTF
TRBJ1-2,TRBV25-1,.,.,TGTGCCAGCAGTGGGGGGGTGGCAACCTATGGCTACACCTTC,CASSGGVATYGYTF
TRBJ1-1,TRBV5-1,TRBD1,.,TGCGCCAGCAGCACGGAGGGACAGAGTGCAGCTTTCTTT,CASSTEGQSAAFF
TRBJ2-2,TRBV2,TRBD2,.,TGTGCCAGCAGTGTTGTTCTAGCGGGGGGGCCGGGCACCGGGGAGCTGTTTTTT,CASSVVLAGGPGTGELFF
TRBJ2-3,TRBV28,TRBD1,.,TGTGCCAGCAGTTCCCCGGGACAGGGAACAGATACGCAGTATTTT,CASSSPGQGTDTQYF
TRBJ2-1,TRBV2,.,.,TGTGCCAGCCAGACGGGGGGCGGAAAGTCGCAGTTCTTC,CASQTGGGKSQFF
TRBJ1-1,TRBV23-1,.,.,TGCGCCAGCACCTTCCCAGCGGGAGTGAAGACTGAAGCTTTCTTT,CASTFPAGVKTEAFF
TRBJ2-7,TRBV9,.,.,TGTGCCAGCAGCGTGTCGGGAACCTACGAGCAGTACTTC,CASSVSGTYEQYF